The entry that follows covers one T cell receptor beta chain sequence. No antigen is known for it. The data were obtained in a study of naive and memory T cell subsets. The library had UMIs added by 3' ligation of an oligonucleotide to TCR cDNA. RNA was extracted from roughly 2.5 ml of whole blood of healthy adults. Input was about 1 to 1,100 ng of DNase-treated total RNA without cell sorting. The CDR3 contains 15 residues. With 6 bases clipped from V and 7 bases from J, the junction kept 13 bases outside the gene matches. Germline V gives CDR1 MNHNS, CDR2 SASEGT. Study-level results: Potentially, T cell activation and differentiation skew this RNA-based measurement.

Ligated cDNA underwent four rounds of PCR with nested alpha and beta constant region primers and SP2. Blood and skin TCR RNA was reverse transcribed with alpha and beta constant primers. One entry per CDR3 protein results from TCRdb running MiXCR on the 5' RACE reads. The profile shows 56,000 or so distinct CDR3 sequences, 6% to 8% of them singletons. The sequence was obtained from a female donor in good health. This chain links TRBV6-1 with TRBJ2-7; 9 positions match TRBD1. CDR3 DNA: TGTGCCAGCAGCCCATTTGCCGGGACAGGGAATGAGCAGTACTTC. Protein product: CASSPFAGTGNEQYF.